This TCR beta chain stems from a study of T cells in Graves' hyperthyroidism and ophthalmopathy. This clonotype appeared once. The antigen is not known. Diagnosis of hyperthyroidism was new in patients aged 18 to 65, and its duration was under 2 months. In making diagnoses, clinical symptoms, serum thyroxine and TRAb, thyroid ultrasound and orbital computed tomography were all used. Study conclusions and caveats: Ophthalmopathy onset followed model prediction by a median around 6.6 months.

Trimming pared 3 bases from V and 8 bases from J, leaving 9 bases between. Germline assignment: CDR1 KGHDR and CDR2 SFDVKD. The CDR3 loop spans 13 amino acids. RNA transcripts provided the source from which TCR beta CDR3 regions were amplified. The HTBI primer set was used in a first-round RT-PCR of the TCR CDR3. TCRdb passed the multiplex PCR reads through MiXCR, listing each CDR3 protein once. The data show 700,000 to 950,000 distinct CDR3 sequences, with around 40% seen just once and around 30% held by the top ten. This clonotype originated in a woman between 35 and 50 years old with Graves' hyperthyroidism. This chain uses TRBV24-1 with TRBJ2-2, with D uncertain. Source material: blood. CDR3 DNA: TGTGCCACCAGTGATCCGAACGTTGGGGAGCTGTTTTTT. Its protein is CATSDPNVGELFF.